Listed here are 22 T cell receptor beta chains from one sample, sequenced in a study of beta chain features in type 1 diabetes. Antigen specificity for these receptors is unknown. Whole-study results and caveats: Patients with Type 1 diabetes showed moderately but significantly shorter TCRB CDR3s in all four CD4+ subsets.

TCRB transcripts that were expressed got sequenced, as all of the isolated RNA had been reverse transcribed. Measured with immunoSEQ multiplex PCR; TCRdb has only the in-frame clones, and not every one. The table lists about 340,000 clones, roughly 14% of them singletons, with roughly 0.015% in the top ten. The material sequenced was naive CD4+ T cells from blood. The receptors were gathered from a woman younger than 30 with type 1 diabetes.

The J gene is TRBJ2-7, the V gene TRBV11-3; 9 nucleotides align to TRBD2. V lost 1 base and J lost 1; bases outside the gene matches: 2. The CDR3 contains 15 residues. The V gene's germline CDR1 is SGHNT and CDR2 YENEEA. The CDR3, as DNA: TGTGCCAGCAGCTTAGGGGCGGGAGGGTCCTACGAGCAGTACGTC. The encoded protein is CASSLGAGGSYEQYV.

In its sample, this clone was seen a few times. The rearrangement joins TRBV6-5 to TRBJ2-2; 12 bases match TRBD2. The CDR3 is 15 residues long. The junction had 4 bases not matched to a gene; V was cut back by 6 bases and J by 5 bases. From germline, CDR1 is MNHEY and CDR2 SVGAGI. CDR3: CASSATSGGTGELFF. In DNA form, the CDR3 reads TGTGCCAGCAGCGCTACTAGCGGGGGGACCGGGGAGCTGTTTTTT.

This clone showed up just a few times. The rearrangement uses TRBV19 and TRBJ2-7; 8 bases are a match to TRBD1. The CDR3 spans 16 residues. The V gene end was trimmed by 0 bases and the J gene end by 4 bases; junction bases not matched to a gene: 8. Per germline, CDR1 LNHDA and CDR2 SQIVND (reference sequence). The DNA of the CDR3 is TGTGCCAGTAGTATAGAAGCCGGGACAGGCATTTACGAGCAGTACTTC. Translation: CASSIEAGTGIYEQYF. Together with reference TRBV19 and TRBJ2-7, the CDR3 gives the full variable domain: DGGITQSPKYLFRKEGQNVTLSCEQNLNHDAMYWYRQDPGQGLRLIYYSQIVNDFQKGDIAEGYSVSREKKESFPLTVTSAQKNPTAFYLCASSIEAGTGIYEQYFGPGTRLTVT.

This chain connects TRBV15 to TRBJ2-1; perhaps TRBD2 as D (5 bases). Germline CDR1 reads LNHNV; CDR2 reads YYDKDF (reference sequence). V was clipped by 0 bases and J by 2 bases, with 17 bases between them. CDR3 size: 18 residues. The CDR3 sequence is CATSRDLEGPGPYNEQFF. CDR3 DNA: TGTGCCACCAGCAGAGATTTAGAGGGCCCCGGGCCCTACAATGAGCAGTTCTTC. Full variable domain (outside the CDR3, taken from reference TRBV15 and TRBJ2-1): DAMVIQNPRYQVTQFGKPVTLSCSQTLNHNVMYWYQQKSSQAPKLLFHYYDKDFNNEADTPDNFQSRRPNTSFCFLDIRSPGLGDTAMYLCATSRDLEGPGPYNEQFFGPGTRLTVL.

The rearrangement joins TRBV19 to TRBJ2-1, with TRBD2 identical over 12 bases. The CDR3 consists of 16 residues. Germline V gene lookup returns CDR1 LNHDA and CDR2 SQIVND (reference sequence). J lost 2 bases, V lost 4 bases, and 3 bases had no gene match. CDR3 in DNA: TGTGCCAGTAGTACCAGGACTAGCGGGGCCTACAATGAGCAGTTCTTC. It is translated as CASSTRTSGAYNEQFF.

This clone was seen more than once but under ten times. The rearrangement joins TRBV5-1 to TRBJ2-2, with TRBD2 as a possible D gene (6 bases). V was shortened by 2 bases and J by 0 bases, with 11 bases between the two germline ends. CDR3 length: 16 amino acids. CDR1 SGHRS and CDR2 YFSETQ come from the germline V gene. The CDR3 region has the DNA TGCGCCAGCAGCTTCGGTAGCGGTTCGAACACCGGGGAGCTGTTTTTT. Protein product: CASSFGSGSNTGELFF.

This CDR3 reads CATKRTPGSEQFF. CDR3 nucleotide sequence: TGTGCCACTAAGAGAACTCCCGGGAGTGAGCAGTTCTTC. The chain recombines TRBV15 with TRBJ2-1; D may be TRBD2 (6 bases). CDR3 length: 13 residues. V lost 9 bases, J lost 9 bases, and 18 bases lay in between. Germline CDR1 reads LNHNV; CDR2 reads YYDKDF (reference sequence).

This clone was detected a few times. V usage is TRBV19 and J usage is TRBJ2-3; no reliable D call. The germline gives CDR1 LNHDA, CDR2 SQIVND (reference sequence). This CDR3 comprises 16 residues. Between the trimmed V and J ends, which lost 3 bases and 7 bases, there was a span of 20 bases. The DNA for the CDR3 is TGTGCCAGTAGTATCCGCACCCTGGCGGATCGATATACGCAGTATTTT. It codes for CASSIRTLADRYTQYF.

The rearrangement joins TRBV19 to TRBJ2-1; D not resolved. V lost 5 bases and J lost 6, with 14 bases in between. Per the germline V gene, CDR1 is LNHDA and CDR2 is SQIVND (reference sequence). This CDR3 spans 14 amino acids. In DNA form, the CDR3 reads TGTGCCAGTAGTGTACAAGCGTTCGGCAATGAGCAGTTCTTC. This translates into CASSVQAFGNEQFF.

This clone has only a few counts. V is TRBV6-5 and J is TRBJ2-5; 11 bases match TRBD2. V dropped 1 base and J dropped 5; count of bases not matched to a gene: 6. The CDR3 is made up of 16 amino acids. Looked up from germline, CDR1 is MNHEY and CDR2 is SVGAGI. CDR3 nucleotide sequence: TGTGCCAGCAGTTACTTAGCGGGGGGGGAGTGGGAGACCCAGTACTTC. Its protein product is CASSYLAGGEWETQYF.

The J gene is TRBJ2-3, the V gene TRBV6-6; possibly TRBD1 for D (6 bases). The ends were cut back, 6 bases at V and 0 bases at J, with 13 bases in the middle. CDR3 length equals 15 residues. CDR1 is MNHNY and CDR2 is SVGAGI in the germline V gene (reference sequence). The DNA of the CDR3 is TGTGCCAGCAGGAACAGGGCATCTAGCACAGATACGCAGTATTTT. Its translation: CASRNRASSTDTQYF.

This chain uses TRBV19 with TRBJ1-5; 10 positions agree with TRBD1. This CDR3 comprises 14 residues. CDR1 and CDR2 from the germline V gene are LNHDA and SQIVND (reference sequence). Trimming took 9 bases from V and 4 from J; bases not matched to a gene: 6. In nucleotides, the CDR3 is TGTGCCAGCACAGACAGGGGGCTGAATCAGCCCCAGCATTTT. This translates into CASTDRGLNQPQHF.

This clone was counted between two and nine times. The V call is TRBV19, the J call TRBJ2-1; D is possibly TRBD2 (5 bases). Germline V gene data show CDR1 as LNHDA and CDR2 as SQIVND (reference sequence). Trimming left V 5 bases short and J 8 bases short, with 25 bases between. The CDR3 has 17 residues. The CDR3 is CASSLNPSGKKLDEQFF. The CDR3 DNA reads TGTGCCAGTAGTCTGAACCCAAGCGGCAAGAAGCTCGATGAGCAGTTCTTC. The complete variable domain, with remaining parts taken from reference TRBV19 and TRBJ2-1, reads DGGITQSPKYLFRKEGQNVTLSCEQNLNHDAMYWYRQDPGQGLRLIYYSQIVNDFQKGDIAEGYSVSREKKESFPLTVTSAQKNPTAFYLCASSLNPSGKKLDEQFFGPGTRLTVL.

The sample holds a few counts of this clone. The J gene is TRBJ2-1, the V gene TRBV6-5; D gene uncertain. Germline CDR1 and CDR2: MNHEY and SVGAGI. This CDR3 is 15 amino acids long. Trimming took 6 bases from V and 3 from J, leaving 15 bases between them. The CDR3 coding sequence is TGTGCCAGCAGCCCCCTCCTGCGGAACTACAATGAGCAGTTCTTC. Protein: CASSPLLRNYNEQFF.

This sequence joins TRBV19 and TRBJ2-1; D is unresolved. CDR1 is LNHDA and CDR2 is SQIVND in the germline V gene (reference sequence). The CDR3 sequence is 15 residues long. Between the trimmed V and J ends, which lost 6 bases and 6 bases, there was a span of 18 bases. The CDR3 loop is CASRTRRLETNEQFF. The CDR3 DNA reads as TGTGCCAGTAGGACTCGGCGGCTCGAAACCAATGAGCAGTTCTTC.

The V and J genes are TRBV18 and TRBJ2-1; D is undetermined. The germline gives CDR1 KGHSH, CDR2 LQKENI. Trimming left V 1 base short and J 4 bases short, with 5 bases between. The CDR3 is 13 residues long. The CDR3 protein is CASSPRQYNEQFF. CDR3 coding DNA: TGTGCCAGCTCACCACGGCAGTACAATGAGCAGTTCTTC.

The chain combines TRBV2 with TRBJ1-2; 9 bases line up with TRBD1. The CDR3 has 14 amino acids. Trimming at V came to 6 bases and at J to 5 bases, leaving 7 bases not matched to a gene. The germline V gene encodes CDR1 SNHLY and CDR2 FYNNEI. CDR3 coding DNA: TGTGCCAGCAGCCCCACAGGGGGCAGATATGGCTACACCTTC. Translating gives CASSPTGGRYGYTF.

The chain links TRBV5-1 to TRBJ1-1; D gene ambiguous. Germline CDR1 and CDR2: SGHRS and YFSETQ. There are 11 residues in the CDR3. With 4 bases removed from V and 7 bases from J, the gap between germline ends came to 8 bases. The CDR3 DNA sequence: TGCGCCAGCAGCGAGCGGTATGAAGCTTTCTTT. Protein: CASSERYEAFF. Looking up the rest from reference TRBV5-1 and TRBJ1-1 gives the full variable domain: KAGVTQTPRYLIKTRGQQVTLSCSPISGHRSVSWYQQTPGQGLQFLFEYFSETQRNKGNFPGRFSGRQFSNSRSEMNVSTLELGDSALYLCASSERYEAFFGQGTRLTVV.

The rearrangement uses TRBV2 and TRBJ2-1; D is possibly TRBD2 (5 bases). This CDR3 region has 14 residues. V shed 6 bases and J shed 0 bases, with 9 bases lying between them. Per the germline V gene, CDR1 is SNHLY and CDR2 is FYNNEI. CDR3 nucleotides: TGTGCCAGCAGGCGGGCCAGCTCCTACAATGAGCAGTTCTTC. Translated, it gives CASRRASSYNEQFF.

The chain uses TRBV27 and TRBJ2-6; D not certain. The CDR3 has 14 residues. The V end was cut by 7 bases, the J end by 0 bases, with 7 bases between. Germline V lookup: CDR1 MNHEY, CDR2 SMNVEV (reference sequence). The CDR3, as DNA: TGTGCCAGCACCGCGCACTCTGGGGCCAACGTCCTGACTTTC. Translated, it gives CASTAHSGANVLTF.

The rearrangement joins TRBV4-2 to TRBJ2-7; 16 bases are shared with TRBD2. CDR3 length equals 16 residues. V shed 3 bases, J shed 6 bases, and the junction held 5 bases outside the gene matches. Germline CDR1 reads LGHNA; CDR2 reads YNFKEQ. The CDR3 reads CASSQGLAGGRSEQYF. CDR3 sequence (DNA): TGTGCCAGCAGCCAGGGACTAGCGGGAGGGCGAAGCGAGCAGTACTTC.

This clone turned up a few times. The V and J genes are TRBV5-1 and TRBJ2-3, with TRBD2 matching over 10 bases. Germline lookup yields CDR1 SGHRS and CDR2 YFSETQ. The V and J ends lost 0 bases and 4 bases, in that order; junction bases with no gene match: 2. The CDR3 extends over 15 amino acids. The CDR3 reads CASSLGLAGADTQYF. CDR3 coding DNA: TGCGCCAGCAGCTTGGGCCTAGCGGGAGCAGATACGCAGTATTTT.